These 20 T cell receptor beta chains came from one sample sequenced in a study of CD8+CD57+ T cells in acquired aplastic anemia. TCR beta VDJ and CDR3 profiles were obtained from a genomic DNA template. Each CDR3 protein is one row after TCRdb ran MiXCR on the reads. There are 35,000 to 45,000 distinct CDR3 sequences in the sample; 55% to 80% occur only once, and less than 25% lies in the top ten. The sample taken for sequencing was sorted CD4+, CD8+, or CD8+CD57+ T cells (not recorded which) from PBMCs. These receptors were taken from a human donor in good health, serving as a control.

This clonotype was recorded once. This chain links TRBV7-8 with TRBJ1-1; a possible D gene is TRBD1 (5 bases). The germline gives CDR1 SGHVS, CDR2 FQNEAQ. The CDR3 contains 16 residues. Trimming left V 3 bases short and J 1 base short, with 15 bases between. In DNA, the CDR3 is TGTGCCAGCAGCTTTTTGTCAGGGTTGGGGAACACTGAAGCTTTCTTT. Protein product: CASSFLSGLGNTEAFF.

The rearrangement joins TRBV20-1 to TRBJ1-6; D may be TRBD1 (6 bases). This CDR3 comprises 13 residues. Germline V lookup: CDR1 DFQATT, CDR2 SNEGSKA (reference sequence). Deletions cut 5 bases from V and 9 bases from J, with 14 bases between. The CDR3 protein is CSAQNRESSPLHF. For the CDR3, the DNA is TGCAGTGCTCAAAACAGGGAGAGTTCACCCCTCCACTTT.

Worth noting for this clonotype: A junction end diverges from the germline sequence, so it may reflect a read error. This sequence joins TRBV7-7 and TRBJ2-7; D remains unclear. In germline, CDR1 is SSHAT, CDR2 FNYEAQ (reference sequence). This CDR3 contains 14 residues. CDR3 nucleotides: TGTGCTAGCAGCAGCTTAATAACTGGAGTGGAGCAGTACTTC. This gives the protein CASSSLITGVEQYF. The full variable domain, with the rest looked up from reference TRBV7-7 and TRBJ2-7, is GAGVSQSPRYKVTKRGQDVTLRCDPISSHATLYWYQQALGQGPEFLTYFNYEAQPDKSGLPSDRFSAERPEGSISTLTIQRTEQRDSAMYRCASSSLITGVEQYFGPGTRLTVT.

The V call is TRBV3-1, the J call TRBJ2-7; the match to TRBD2 covers 7 bases. The CDR3 covers 16 residues. V lost 1 base and J lost 4; bases outside the gene matches: 10. Germline CDR1 LGHDT, CDR2 YNNKEL (reference sequence). The CDR3 DNA is TGTGCCAGCAGCCAAGGGGGGGGTACTAGCAAGTACGAGCAGTACTTC. It encodes CASSQGGGTSKYEQYF.

The chain links TRBV20-1 to TRBJ1-5, with D possibly matching TRBD1 (5 bases). This CDR3 is built from 15 residues. In germline, CDR1 is DFQATT, CDR2 SNEGSKA (reference sequence). Trimming stripped 1 base from V and 4 bases from J, with 14 bases between. CDR3 in DNA: TGCAGTGCTAGAGGGGGACTCGGAGGGAATCAGCCCCAGCATTTT. Translation: CSARGGLGGNQPQHF.

The V call is TRBV20-1, the J call TRBJ1-2; D might be TRBD1 (6 bases). There are 15 residues in the CDR3. Germline CDR1 and CDR2: DFQATT and SNEGSKA (reference sequence). V gave up 5 bases and J gave up 4 bases, with 20 bases separating them. The CDR3 reads CSALRQGLTGYGYTF. The CDR3 DNA reads TGCAGTGCTTTACGCCAGGGGTTGACTGGCTATGGCTACACCTTC.

This clonotype appeared a few times. This rearrangement joins TRBV19 to TRBJ1-6, with D possibly TRBD1 on 5 matching bases. The CDR3 sequence is 15 residues long. Between the trimmed V and J ends, which lost 6 bases and 6 bases, there was a span of 15 bases. CDR1 is LNHDA and CDR2 is SQIVND in the germline V gene (reference sequence). As DNA, the CDR3 is TGTGCCAGTAGCCAGCGGGGGTCCCCTAATTCACCCCTCCACTTT. Translated, it gives CASSQRGSPNSPLHF.

This sequence joins TRBV7-8 and TRBJ2-5; 9 bases are shared with TRBD2. J was trimmed by 3 bases and V by 1 base; bases with no gene match: 3. CDR1 and CDR2 from the germline V gene are SGHVS and FQNEAQ. This CDR3 contains 15 residues. The CDR3 spells CASSLGAGGKETQYF. CDR3 in DNA: TGTGCCAGCAGCTTAGGAGCGGGGGGAAAAGAGACCCAGTACTTC.

This clonotype was recorded once. The rearrangement links TRBV6-4 to TRBJ2-7; D uncertain. CDR3 length: 15 amino acids. V dropped 5 bases and J dropped 6 bases, with 20 bases sitting between them. The germline CDR1 and CDR2 sequences are MRHNA and SNTAGT. CDR3 sequence: CASSYKPGLGREQYF. The CDR3 region has the DNA TGTGCCAGCAGTTACAAGCCGGGCCTAGGCCGCGAGCAGTACTTC.

This chain connects TRBV4-3 to TRBJ2-7, with D possibly being TRBD1 (6 bases). V lost 4 bases and J lost 5, with 12 bases in between. This CDR3 has 13 residues. CDR1 LGHNA and CDR2 YSLEER come from the germline V gene. CDR3 in DNA: TGCGCCAGCAGCCTTAGGGCAGGGGACGAGCAGTACTTC. It encodes CASSLRAGDEQYF.

This clonotype was picked up many times. The chain has TRBV7-9 and TRBJ1-1; possibly TRBD1 for D (6 bases). Germline lookup yields CDR1 SEHNR and CDR2 FQNEAQ (reference sequence). V shed 0 bases and J shed 3 bases, with 8 bases lying between them. The CDR3 length is 14 residues. The CDR3 sequence is CASSLAQGHTEAFF. The DNA for the CDR3 is TGTGCCAGCAGCTTAGCTCAGGGGCACACTGAAGCTTTCTTT. The full variable domain, its missing parts supplied by reference TRBV7-9 and TRBJ1-1, is DTGVSQNPRHKITKRGQNVTFRCDPISEHNRLYWYRQTLGQGPEFLTYFQNEAQLEKSRLLSDRFSAERPKGSFSTLEIQRTEQGDSAMYLCASSLAQGHTEAFFGQGTRLTVV.

In its sample, this clonotype was seen many times. The gene calls are TRBV27 and TRBJ1-1; D possibly corresponds to TRBD1 (5 bases). V dropped 2 bases and J dropped 1 base, with 11 bases sitting between them. CDR3 size: 15 residues. Germline assignment: CDR1 MNHEY and CDR2 SMNVEV (reference sequence). Here the CDR3 reads CASSLGTIPNTEAFF. CDR3 nucleotides: TGTGCCAGCAGTTTAGGGACGATCCCGAACACTGAAGCTTTCTTT.

The V call is TRBV2, the J call TRBJ2-7; TRBD1 matches 7 bases. The CDR3 contains 12 residues. Germline V gene lookup returns CDR1 SNHLY and CDR2 FYNNEI. The junction had 4 bases not matched to a gene; V was cut back by 8 bases and J by 3 bases. CDR3 protein: CASSTGYYEQYF. The CDR3 nucleotides are TGTGCCAGCTCGACAGGGTACTACGAGCAGTACTTC.

The J gene is TRBJ2-7, the V gene TRBV20-1; 8 bases are shared with TRBD1. Per germline, CDR1 DFQATT and CDR2 SNEGSKA (reference sequence). Trimming at V came to 2 bases and at J to 4 bases, leaving 4 bases not matched to a gene. This CDR3 is 13 amino acids long. The CDR3 DNA follows: TGCAGTGCTAGACTGCAGGGGGCGTACGAGCAGTACTTC. Its protein is CSARLQGAYEQYF.

By sample fraction, this clonotype is medium-sized. The chain combines TRBV2 with TRBJ1-6; the D is unclear. The V end lost 6 bases, the J end lost 6 bases, and 9 bases lay between the germline ends. CDR1 is SNHLY, CDR2 FYNNEI, per germline. The CDR3 totals 13 residues. CDR3 sequence reads: CASSWEANSPLHF. The CDR3, as DNA: TGTGCCAGCAGCTGGGAAGCTAATTCACCCCTCCACTTT.

V usage is TRBV19 and J usage is TRBJ2-3; the D is unclear. This CDR3 is 13 amino acids long. Per the germline V gene, CDR1 is LNHDA and CDR2 is SQIVND (reference sequence). Trimming removed 0 bases at V and 8 bases at J, with 9 bases between. This CDR3 is CASSIDLSVTQYF. CDR3 nucleotide sequence: TGTGCCAGTAGTATAGATCTGTCCGTTACGCAGTATTTT.

This clonotype showed up just a few times. The chain recombines TRBV25-1 with TRBJ2-3, with a tentative D call TRBD1 (6 bases). This CDR3 is 14 amino acids long. CDR1 and CDR2 from the germline V gene are MGHDK and SYGVNS. The V end lost 3 bases, the J end lost 2 bases, and 9 bases lay between the germline ends. CDR3 sequence: CASSDGTYTDTQYF. CDR3 DNA sequence: TGTGCCAGCAGTGATGGGACATACACAGATACGCAGTATTTT.

In its sample, this clonotype was seen a few times. V is TRBV19 and J is TRBJ2-7; 12 bases align to TRBD1. The CDR3 is 15 residues long. V gave up 3 bases and J gave up 3 bases; unmatched junction bases: 3. CDR1 is LNHDA and CDR2 is SQIVND in the germline V gene (reference sequence). CDR3 in amino acids: CASSMGQGAGYEQYF. CDR3 bases: TGTGCCAGTAGTATGGGACAGGGGGCGGGCTACGAGCAGTACTTC.

This rearrangement joins TRBV29-1 to TRBJ2-3; 9 bases fit TRBD1. The V gene's germline CDR1 is SQVTM and CDR2 ANQGSEA. The CDR3 sequence is 13 residues long. V was clipped by 6 bases and J by 1 base; unmatched bases: 2. Here the CDR3 reads CSVRQGGTDTQYF. The CDR3 DNA sequence: TGCAGCGTGAGACAGGGGGGCACAGATACGCAGTATTTT.

With regard to this clonotype: One junction end disagrees with the germline gene, perhaps due to a read error. The CDR3 DNA reads as TGTGCCAGCAGTGGAGACACCATATATTTT. It codes for CASSGDTIYF. The rearrangement joins TRBV2 to TRBJ1-3, with no clear D. Germline CDR1 reads SNHLY; CDR2 reads FYNNEI. The CDR3 is 10 amino acids.